The T cell receptor (beta chain) under discussion was sequenced for a study of blood T cell repertoires in COVID-19 (TCRdb year 2020). For the study in its entirety: The collaborator samples originated in the United States, Italy and Spain and spanned the acute and convalescent phases of COVID-19. The material from the prospective study consisted of cDNA or gDNA derived from T cells, B-cell-depleted T cells, or PBMCs. Sample metadata almost always included a de-identified subject ID, COVID-19 status, age in years and sex. The repertoires were released in a freely available public database meant as a resource for research on the immune response to SARS-CoV-2. The samples were drawn from the first 160 participants of the ongoing ImmuneRACE study and from 950 to 1,500 subjects provided by 6 global collaborators. Where HLA class I and class II types were available, the types were taken from metadata supplied by the sample provider, not from assay-based typing. The dataset comprised deeply sampled blood TCRbeta repertoires from subjects exposed to, actively infected with, or recovered from COVID-19.

As concerns this clone: Its antigen is unknown. Base quality data are lacking; no much larger clone is found one base away.

The immunoSEQ Assay, a bias-controlled multiplex PCR, was used to amplify TCRbeta CDR3 regions from genomic DNA. Processing in the source paper ran as follows. Nucleated cell counts per sample were estimated from amplification of reference gene primers within the assay. To quantify the absolute abundance of each unique TCRbeta CDR3 rearrangement, sequence reads were collapsed and filtered. Productive Simpson clonality was computed per sample as the square root of Simpson's diversity index over productive rearrangements. The table was pulled from immuneACCESS by TCRdb, which kept in-frame rearrangements only. Such tables lose some clones; where checked, under half of the loss comes from unresolved V genes, and the rest has no known cause. Clone size and the V and J calls come from that table; the DNA yielded D and trimming. The sample data list 300,000 to 400,000 clones, and roughly 90% of these were observed just once. The top ten constitute approximately 1% of the sample.

Overall study outcomes, separate from this receptor: The quantity of clinical and demographic metadata differed by source and by participant and was supplied without curation.

In the prospective study, participants were about 18 to 89 years old, resided in about two dozen geographic areas of the United States, and were enrolled through a virtual design. Cohort assignment in the prospective study relied on participant-reported clinical history from a screening survey and a study questionnaire. In the prospective study, whole blood, serum and a nasopharyngeal or oropharyngeal swab were collected from each participant by mobile phlebotomists. Additional blood draws and questionnaires over an approximately two-month period could optionally be provided by prospective study participants. Before DNA extraction, blood samples from the prospective study were shipped at room temperature or frozen. The CDR3 spans 14 residues, from the cysteine through the phenylalanine. Only CDR3 DNA remains: 42 bases, in frame from the first base. CDR1 and CDR2 are read off the germline V gene as KGHSH and LQKENI. V lost 8 bases and J lost 7 bases, and the count of bases not matched to a germline gene is 14.

The sequence links TRBV18 to TRBJ2-7, with 7 bases aligning to TRBD1. Sequenced input: PBMCs or T cells enriched from blood (not recorded which). The clonotype comes from a woman in her 30s with acute COVID-19. CDR3 reads: CASAEQGSLREQYF. The DNA sequence is as follows: TGTGCCAGCGCAGAACAGGGGTCACTAAGGGAGCAGTACTTC.